The 14 T cell receptor beta chains presented below share a single source sample, sequenced in a study of tumor-infiltrating lymphocytes in primary liver carcinoma. Co-extraction of both nucleic acids (RNA and DNA) used about 18-34 mg of unsorted bulk tissue. With about 470 ng total RNA as template and a constant-region primer, TCR beta cDNA was made. Investigators got TCR beta libraries out of three nested multiplex PCR rounds, done with slightly modified ARM-PCR. Primers for the first two PCR rounds were TRBV1-TRBV30 forward primers and a C-beta reverse primer (roughly 10 cycles per round). MiXCR, applied by TCRdb to the multiplex PCR reads, yields one record per CDR3 protein. This table has more than 95,000 distinct CDR3 sequences, about four fifths appearing once. The sequenced sample consisted of liver tumor tissue from sampling region 3. The sample's subset: tumor region T3, left-lateral pole. The receptor source for this set is a man in his forties with primary liver carcinoma and hepatitis B virus infection.

The chain employs TRBV29-1 and TRBJ1-2; D perhaps matches TRBD1 (5 bases). Trimming pared 4 bases from V and 11 bases from J, leaving 26 bases between. The length of the CDR3 is 15 residues. Germline V gene data show CDR1 as SQVTM and CDR2 as ANQGSEA. CDR3 protein: CSVGQAWGMGYSYTF. Written as DNA, the CDR3 is TGCAGCGTTGGGCAGGCCTGGGGCATGGGCTATAGTTACACCTTC.

On this clonotype itself: The junction shows a germline mismatch at one end, possibly a read error. This chain joins TRBV5-1 and TRBJ1-5, with D possibly being TRBD1 (6 bases). The CDR3 consists of 15 residues. Germline V gives CDR1 SGHRS, CDR2 YFSETQ. Written as DNA, the CDR3 is TGCGCCAGCAGCTTGGGGGGGACAAGCATTCAGCCCCAGCACTTT. Encoded protein: CASSLGGTSIQPQHF.

The rearrangement uses TRBV7-3 and TRBJ1-6; D not resolved. The CDR3 length is 14 residues. Trimming removed 2 bases at V and 9 bases at J, with 11 bases between. Germline V gene sequence: CDR1 SGHTA, CDR2 FQGTGA. The CDR3 nucleotides are TGTGCCAGCAGCTTAGGCGTCGATAGTTCACCCCTCCACTTT. Its protein product is CASSLGVDSSPLHF.

A note on this clonotype: Sequence at one end of the junction differs from germline and may be a read error. This sequence joins TRBV12-3 or TRBV12-4 and TRBJ2-3, with D perhaps matching TRBD1 (6 bases). This CDR3 contains 14 residues. CDR3 amino acids: CASRPTGSGDTRYF. The DNA of the CDR3 is TGTGCCAGCAGGCCTACTGGTTCAGGGGATACGCGGTATTTT.

Note on this clonotype: One end of the junction varies from germline; a read error may be responsible. The CDR3 region has the DNA TGTACCAGCAGTGTCCGGGACACAATCTCTGGGGCCAACGTCCTGACTTTC. Residues: CTSSVRDTISGANVLTF. The rearrangement uses TRBV6-1 and TRBJ2-6; perhaps TRBD1 as D (6 bases). Germline V gives CDR1 MNHNS, CDR2 SASEGT. The CDR3 runs 17 residues.

This clonotype was observed a few times. The chain carries TRBV7-2 and TRBJ2-2; maybe TRBD1 (6 bases). Trimming cost V 5 bases and J 7 bases, with 14 bases left between them. The CDR3 loop spans 14 amino acids. Germline V lookup: CDR1 SGHTA, CDR2 FQGNSA. The CDR3 is CASSLSTGNGELFF. The CDR3 bases are TGTGCCAGCAGCCTAAGTACAGGGAACGGGGAGCTGTTTTTT.

This chain connects TRBV11-2 to TRBJ2-3, with D perhaps given as TRBD1 or TRBD2 (5 bases each). The ends were cut back, 5 bases at V and 11 bases at J, with 26 bases in the middle. The CDR3 covers 16 residues. CDR1 and CDR2 from the germline V gene are SGHAT and FQNNGV. CDR3 region: CASSPWTWGDTDMQYF. CDR3 bases: TGTGCCAGCAGCCCGTGGACATGGGGAGACACAGACATGCAGTATTTT. The full variable domain, rest sourced from reference TRBV11-2 and TRBJ2-3, is EAGVAQSPRYKIIEKRQSVAFWCNPISGHATLYWYQQILGQGPKLLIQFQNNGVVDDSQLPKDRFSAERLKGVDSTLKIQPAKLEDSAVYLCASSPWTWGDTDMQYFGPGTRLTVL.

To note about this clonotype: A read error is likely, as this CDR3 ends without the conserved phenylalanine or tryptophan. J is TRBJ2-2 and V is TRBV4-1; D not certain. CDR1 and CDR2 (germline): MGHRA, YSYEKL. The CDR3 runs to 14 residues. The DNA of the CDR3 is TGCGCCAGCAGCCTACTTACCCTCTCCGGAGAGCTGTTTTCT. This gives the protein CASSLLTLSGELFS.

With regard to this clonotype: The junction and the germline gene differ at one end; a read error may be behind it. The chain is built from TRBV5-4 and TRBJ2-2; 8 positions match TRBD2. CDR3 length equals 15 residues. Germline V gene sequence: CDR1 SGHNT, CDR2 YYREEE (reference sequence). CDR3 in DNA: TGTGCCAGCAACTCGACTAGCGCGAACTCCGGGGATCTGTTTTTT. Amino acids: CASNSTSANSGDLFF.

Regarding this clonotype: One end of the junction does not line up with germline, which may come from a read error. The chain has TRBV4-2 and TRBJ1-2, with D possibly TRBD1 on 6 matching bases. CDR3 size: 14 residues. Germline CDR1 and CDR2: LGHNA and YNFKEQ. CDR3 residues: CASSQETGIYGFTF. CDR3 DNA sequence: TGTGCCAGCAGCCAAGAGACAGGAATATATGGCTTCACCTTC.

As to this clonotype: Here the CDR3 omits its conserved ending phenylalanine or tryptophan, so a read error is the likely source. The J gene is TRBJ2-2, the V gene TRBV11-2, with TRBD2 as a possible D gene (5 bases). This CDR3 comprises 17 residues. The germline V gene encodes CDR1 SGHAT and CDR2 FQNNGV. CDR3 nucleotides: TGTACCAACAGCTTAGATCATCGGGGTAGGGACACCGGGGAGCTGTTTTAT. Translating gives CTNSLDHRGRDTGELFY.

In regard to this clonotype: The germline gene is not matched at one end of the junction; a read error may be the cause. The chain links TRBV10-3 to TRBJ1-1, with a tentative D call TRBD1 (6 bases). The CDR3 contains 14 residues. CDR1 is ENHRY and CDR2 is SYGVKD in the germline V gene. The CDR3 DNA follows: TGTGCCGTCCAAGGGGGAGGAGTGAACATTGAAGCTTTCTTT. Its translation: CAVQGGGVNIEAFF.

With respect to this clonotype: At one boundary the junction diverges from the germline segment, which might be a read error. This rearrangement joins TRBV11-2 to TRBJ1-2, with D unresolved. The CDR3 contains 16 residues. The germline gives CDR1 SGHAT, CDR2 FQNNGV. The CDR3 sequence is CVSSLDSVAYSRGYTF. The CDR3 DNA follows: TGTGTCAGCAGCTTAGATTCTGTAGCCTATTCTCGAGGCTACACATTC.

As regards this clonotype: The final CDR3 position lacks the conserved phenylalanine or tryptophan, pointing to a likely read error. The chain uses TRBV5-1 and TRBJ2-3; no reliable D call. V gave up 2 bases and J gave up 0 bases, with 13 bases separating them. The CDR3 has 16 amino acids. Per germline, CDR1 SGHRS and CDR2 YFSETQ. CDR3 nucleotides: TGCGCCAGCAGCTTAAACGGCCGTGCTAGCACAGATACGCAGTATCTT. Encoded protein: CASSLNGRASTDTQYL.